The present entry profiles one TCR beta chain with its context. Looked up from germline, CDR1 is SGHKS and CDR2 is YYEKEE (reference sequence). Germline trimming cut 1 base from V and 5 bases from J; bases unmatched to any gene: 8. The CDR3 sequence is 15 residues long. This record belongs to a study of technical replicates of blood from a handful of donors. Repertoires were generated with immunoSEQ multiplex PCR, while TCRdb's copy carries only in-frame clones and drops some. The table shows 60,000 to 95,000 clones, with 90% to 95% occurring only once. This chain links TRBV5-5 with TRBJ2-7, with TRBD1 matching 8 bases. The sample consisted of T cells isolated from PBMCs. This clonotype originated in a human donor in good health. Some clones in this sample may be carry-over from other donors' samples. CDR3 DNA sequence: TGTGCCAGCAGCTTGCCCCTGGACAGGGCGGACGAGCAGTACTTC. Its translation is CASSLPLDRADEQYF.